A single sample gave rise to the 16 T cell receptor beta chains below, sequenced in a study of PD-1 blockade in classical Hodgkin lymphoma. Libraries were prepared by immunoSEQ multiplex PCR; TCRdb keeps only in-frame clonotypes and omits some of them. In the table there are about 21,000 clones, 85% to 90% of which are singletons. This sample's time point: newly diagnosed, previously untreated cHL patient sample. Magnetic negative selection of thawed PBMCs yielded the CD8+ T cells. The sample was CD8+ T cells from blood. Every receptor here comes from a human donor with classical Hodgkin lymphoma.

The rearrangement links TRBV15 to TRBJ2-7; perhaps TRBD2 as D (5 bases). V was trimmed by 0 bases and J by 3 bases, leaving 12 bases between them. This CDR3 spans 15 amino acids. The germline gives CDR1 LNHNV, CDR2 YYDKDF (reference sequence). Here the CDR3 reads CATSRDRGLLYEQYF. CDR3 in DNA: TGTGCCACCAGCAGAGATCGTGGACTCCTCTACGAGCAGTACTTC.

The chain carries TRBV19 and TRBJ1-1; a possible D gene is TRBD1 (6 bases). Germline lookup yields CDR1 LNHDA and CDR2 SQIVND (reference sequence). This CDR3 region has 12 residues. V was trimmed by 7 bases and J by 7 bases, leaving 13 bases between them. The CDR3 loop is CASTWGGREAFF. As DNA, the CDR3 is TGTGCCAGTACTTGGGGGGGGCGTGAAGCTTTCTTT.

The chain carries TRBV29-1 and TRBJ1-1, with a tentative D call TRBD1 (5 bases). This CDR3 has 10 amino acids. The germline V gene has CDR1 SQVTM and CDR2 ANQGSEA. V dropped 5 bases and J dropped 10 bases, with 11 bases sitting between them. CDR3 amino acids: CSVPDGGAFF. The CDR3, as DNA: TGCAGCGTTCCCGACGGGGGAGCTTTCTTT. Complete variable domain (other parts from reference TRBV29-1 and TRBJ1-1): SAVISQKPSRDICQRGTSLTIQCQVDSQVTMMFWYRQQPGQSLTLIATANQGSEATYESGFVIDKFPISRPNLTFSTLTVSNMSPEDSSIYLCSVPDGGAFFGQGTRLTVV.

This CDR3 is CASSGHRNLYEQYF. CDR3 DNA: TGTGCCAGCAGTGGACATCGAAACCTCTACGAGCAGTACTTC. This chain uses TRBV6-5 with TRBJ2-7; perhaps TRBD1 as D (5 bases). Trimming pared 5 bases from V and 3 bases from J, leaving 14 bases between. This CDR3 has 14 residues. CDR1 is MNHEY, CDR2 SVGAGI, per germline.

J is TRBJ1-6 and V is TRBV6-5; a weak D match, TRBD1 (5 bases). CDR1 MNHEY and CDR2 SVGAGI come from the germline V gene. The CDR3 is 14 residues long. Trimming removed 2 bases from V and 7 bases from J, with 9 bases in between. The chain's CDR3 is CASSYGGGNSPLHF. The DNA for the CDR3 is TGTGCCAGCAGTTACGGGGGAGGGAATTCACCCCTCCACTTT.

The chain recombines TRBV7-9 with TRBJ2-5; D is unresolved. CDR3 length: 15 residues. V lost 5 bases to trimming and J lost 1 base, with 14 bases between them. Per germline, CDR1 SEHNR and CDR2 FQNEAQ (reference sequence). CDR3 DNA: TGTGCCAGCAGCCGGGCCGGTTCCCTCCAAGAGACCCAGTACTTC. Translated: CASSRAGSLQETQYF.

This chain links TRBV12-5 with TRBJ2-6, with D unresolved. Germline V gives CDR1 LGHNT, CDR2 FRNRAP. The CDR3 is 15 residues long. Trimming removed 6 bases at V and 0 bases at J, with 9 bases between. CDR3 sequence reads: CASGRLISGANVLTF. The CDR3 coding sequence is TGTGCTAGTGGGAGACTGATCTCTGGGGCCAACGTCCTGACTTTC.

The rearrangement uses TRBV12-5 and TRBJ1-2; no clear D. Trimming left V 6 bases short and J 4 bases short, with 21 bases between. Germline V gives CDR1 LGHNT, CDR2 FRNRAP. This CDR3 is 16 amino acids long. CDR3 loop: CASGRSPGRKSYGYTF. In nucleotides, the CDR3 is TGTGCTAGTGGCCGCTCCCCCGGCAGAAAAAGCTATGGCTACACCTTC.

The CDR3 spells CASSEAIREQYF. For the CDR3, the DNA is TGTGCCAGCAGTGAAGCTATTCGCGAGCAGTACTTC. The rearrangement links TRBV6-1 to TRBJ2-7; D remains ambiguous. With 0 bases removed from V and 6 bases from J, the gap between germline ends came to 6 bases. The CDR3 is 12 residues long. Germline CDR1 reads MNHNS; CDR2 reads SASEGT.

V gene TRBV4-1 combines with J gene TRBJ1-2, with D tentatively TRBD1 (6 bases). V was cut by 3 bases and J by 2 bases, with 22 bases left in between. CDR3 length equals 18 residues. Germline values: CDR1 MGHRA, CDR2 YSYEKL. CDR3: CASSQNNRGQVPNYGYTF. CDR3 in DNA: TGCGCCAGCAGCCAGAATAATCGGGGGCAGGTGCCCAACTATGGCTACACCTTC.

The chain is built from TRBV5-1 and TRBJ2-1; 11 bases line up with TRBD1. With 5 bases clipped from V and 5 bases from J, the junction kept 3 bases outside the gene matches. Germline V gene sequence: CDR1 SGHRS, CDR2 YFSETQ. CDR3 size: 14 residues. The CDR3 region is CASSRDRGNNEQFF. The CDR3 nucleotides are TGCGCCAGCAGTCGGGACAGGGGGAACAATGAGCAGTTCTTC.

The CDR3 loop reads CASSYSSGANVLTF. For the CDR3, the DNA is TGTGCCAGCAGTTACTCCTCTGGGGCCAACGTCCTGACTTTC. The rearrangement uses TRBV6-5 and TRBJ2-6; D uncertain. Trimming shortened V by 0 bases and J by 0 bases, and 0 bases separated the two germline ends. The CDR3 consists of 14 residues. Germline V gene lookup returns CDR1 MNHEY and CDR2 SVGAGI.

This rearrangement joins TRBV4-1 to TRBJ2-2, with TRBD2 as a possible D gene (6 bases). In germline, CDR1 is MGHRA, CDR2 YSYEKL. Trimming removed 1 base at V and 7 bases at J, with 16 bases between. The CDR3 extends over 16 amino acids. CDR3 DNA: TGCGCCAGCAGCCAAGTTCAGGCGGGATACGTCGGGGAGCTGTTTTTT. Protein product: CASSQVQAGYVGELFF.

The rearrangement links TRBV7-6 to TRBJ2-3; no reliable D call. Deletions cut 5 bases from V and 6 bases from J, with 9 bases between. Germline CDR1 reads SGHVS; CDR2 reads FNYEAQ. CDR3 length: 12 residues. Written as DNA, the CDR3 is TGTGCCAGCAGCCTACCGTGGGATACGCAGTATTTT. Protein product: CASSLPWDTQYF.

This clone was seen a few times. The chain has TRBV19 and TRBJ1-2; TRBD1 agrees at 9 bases. The germline CDR1 and CDR2 sequences are LNHDA and SQIVND (reference sequence). The junction had 7 bases not matched to a gene; V was cut back by 5 bases and J by 0 bases. This CDR3 comprises 16 residues. The CDR3 DNA is TGTGCCAGTAGTGCCGGGACAGGGAGGACTAACTATGGCTACACCTTC. This codes for CASSAGTGRTNYGYTF.

The chain uses TRBV4-1 and TRBJ2-7; 11 bases are a match to TRBD2. CDR1 and CDR2 from the germline V gene are MGHRA and YSYEKL. Trimming removed 5 bases from V and 3 bases from J; junction bases left unmatched: 9. This CDR3 is built from 16 residues. In DNA, the CDR3 is TGCGCCAGCAGCAGACAGCCGGGACTAGCGGTCTACGAGCAGTACTTC. Translating it yields CASSRQPGLAVYEQYF.